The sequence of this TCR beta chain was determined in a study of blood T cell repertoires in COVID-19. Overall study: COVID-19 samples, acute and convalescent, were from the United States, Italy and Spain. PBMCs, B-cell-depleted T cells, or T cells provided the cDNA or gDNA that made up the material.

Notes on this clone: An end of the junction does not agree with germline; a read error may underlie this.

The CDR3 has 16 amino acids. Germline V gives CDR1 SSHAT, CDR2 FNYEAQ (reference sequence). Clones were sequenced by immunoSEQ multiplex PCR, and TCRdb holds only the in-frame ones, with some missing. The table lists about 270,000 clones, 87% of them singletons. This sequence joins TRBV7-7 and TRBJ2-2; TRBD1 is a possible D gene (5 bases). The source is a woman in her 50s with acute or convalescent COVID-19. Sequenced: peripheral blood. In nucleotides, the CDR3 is TGTGCTAGCAGCTTAATCGACAGCCCCAACACCGGGGAGCTGTTTTTT. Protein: CASSLIDSPNTGELFF.